This TCR beta chain was retrieved from a study of blood T cell repertoires in COVID-19. Across the study: Both acute and convalescent COVID-19 samples were obtained from the United States, Italy and Spain. Nucleic acid was either cDNA or gDNA, and it came from T cells, B-cell-depleted T cells, or PBMCs.

The CDR3 consists of 17 residues. Trimming took 3 bases from V and 2 from J; bases not matched to a gene: 6. Germline lookup yields CDR1 WSHSY and CDR2 SAAADI. Original data processing: Reference gene primer amplification gave nucleated cell count estimates. Libraries were prepared by immunoSEQ multiplex PCR; TCRdb keeps only in-frame clonotypes and omits some of them. V and J calls and clone size are as listed in that table; D and trimming were resolved from the DNA. Seen here are 100,000 or so clones, about 72% observed once, and the top ten hold approximately 9.9%. Sequenced input: peripheral blood. The origin of this receptor is a man in his 60s with active or convalescent COVID-19. This chain links TRBV10-2 with TRBJ2-6; 8 positions agree with TRBD1. As DNA, the CDR3 is TGCGCCAGCAGTGAAGACAGGGGTTCTGCTGGGGCCAACGTCCTGACTTTC. It specifies CASSEDRGSAGANVLTF.